What follows are 10 T cell receptor beta chains derived from one specimen sequenced in a study of cytomegalovirus exposure and HLA in healthy donors. PCR amplification relied on 60 Vbeta primers (plus 13 Jbeta primers). Sequenced by immunoSEQ multiplex PCR; TCRdb stores in-frame clones only, minus some. In the table there are some 54,000 clones, over 70% of which are singletons. What was sequenced was PBMCs. All receptors derive from a man aged 18 to 35 in good health and CMV-seronegative.

The chain links TRBV30 to TRBJ1-2, with D uncertain. Germline lookup yields CDR1 GTSNPN and CDR2 SVGIG (reference sequence). This CDR3 is built from 12 residues. V shed 4 bases and J shed 8 bases, with 14 bases lying between them. The CDR3 loop is CAWTRDTGGYTF. CDR3 bases: TGTGCCTGGACTCGGGATACGGGCGGCTACACCTTC.

The genes are TRBV6-5 and TRBJ2-3; 8 bases align to TRBD2. CDR1 and CDR2 (germline): MNHEY, SVGAGI. V shed 10 bases, J shed 1 base, and the junction held 10 bases outside the gene matches. This CDR3 has 15 residues. This chain's CDR3 is CAIRSGSSGTDTQYF. CDR3 in DNA: TGTGCCATTAGGAGCGGGAGTTCTGGCACAGATACGCAGTATTTT.

This chain links TRBV30 with TRBJ2-1; D is perhaps TRBD2 (6 bases). CDR3 length: 17 residues. Germline V gene data show CDR1 as GTSNPN and CDR2 as SVGIG (reference sequence). Trimming pared 3 bases from V and 6 bases from J, leaving 24 bases between. In DNA form, the CDR3 reads TGTGCCTGGAGCCAAACCGGCGGGGCATCAGGTACCAATGAGCAGTTCTTC. Protein: CAWSQTGGASGTNEQFF.

The chain uses TRBV6-1 and TRBJ1-2, with a possible D match to TRBD1 (6 bases). Germline V gene lookup returns CDR1 MNHNS and CDR2 SASEGT. Trimming removed 0 bases from V and 2 bases from J, with 10 bases in between. The CDR3 runs to 15 residues. Written as DNA, the CDR3 is TGTGCCAGCAGTGAAGCACCTAGGGGGAACTATGGCTACACCTTC. Its translation is CASSEAPRGNYGYTF.

This chain connects TRBV6-5 to TRBJ1-1; D possibly corresponds to TRBD1 (5 bases). Looked up from germline, CDR1 is MNHEY and CDR2 is SVGAGI. The CDR3 extends over 14 amino acids. V dropped 5 bases and J dropped 1 base, with 11 bases sitting between them. The CDR3 spells CASSTADTNTEAFF. DNA of the CDR3: TGTGCCAGCAGTACCGCGGACACGAACACTGAAGCTTTCTTT.

This chain joins TRBV7-7 and TRBJ2-3; tentatively, D is TRBD2 (6 bases). The CDR3 has 14 amino acids. Trimming took off 5 bases at V and 5 bases at J, with 14 bases between the two ends. CDR1 and CDR2 (germline): SSHAT, FNYEAQ (reference sequence). Here the CDR3 reads CASSLGSGGDTQYF. The CDR3, as DNA: TGTGCCAGCAGCCTTGGTAGCGGAGGAGATACGCAGTATTTT.

The chain couples TRBV30 to TRBJ2-1; no definite D call. Germline CDR1 and CDR2: GTSNPN and SVGIG (reference sequence). The CDR3 has 11 amino acids. Between the trimmed V and J ends, which lost 0 bases and 9 bases, there was a span of 6 bases. The CDR3 DNA is TGTGCCTGGAGTGTACTTGCTGAGCAGTTCTTC. It codes for CAWSVLAEQFF.

This clone is deemed medium-sized. The chain uses TRBV5-1 and TRBJ2-5; D is possibly TRBD1 (6 bases). The length of the CDR3 is 14 residues. The V and J ends lost 2 bases and 2 bases respectively, with 10 bases between them. Looked up from germline, CDR1 is SGHRS and CDR2 is YFSETQ. This CDR3 reads CASSLGTNQETQYF. CDR3 in DNA: TGCGCCAGCAGCTTAGGGACAAATCAAGAGACCCAGTACTTC.

The chain is built from TRBV18 and TRBJ2-5; D possibly corresponds to TRBD2 (6 bases). The germline V and J ends were trimmed by 4 bases and 5 bases, with 14 bases remaining between them. The CDR3 is made up of 14 amino acids. Germline V gives CDR1 KGHSH, CDR2 LQKENI. CDR3: CASSLGGAKETQYF. The CDR3 coding sequence is TGTGCCAGCTCACTGGGGGGAGCCAAGGAGACCCAGTACTTC.

The gene calls are TRBV7-2 and TRBJ2-3, with 7 bases aligning to TRBD1. The V gene end was trimmed by 5 bases and the J gene end by 0 bases; junction bases not matched to a gene: 8. The CDR3 covers 16 residues. Germline V gives CDR1 SGHTA, CDR2 FQGNSA. As DNA, the CDR3 is TGTGCCAGCAGCCCTCAACCGGGACAGAGCACAGATACGCAGTATTTT. Translation: CASSPQPGQSTDTQYF.